Given below is one TCR beta chain in context. Its antigen is unidentified. One entry per CDR3 protein results from TCRdb running MiXCR on the 5' RACE reads. This table has some 1,600,000 distinct CDR3 sequences, less than 35% appearing once. This specimen comes from a study of identical twins. General study results and limits: Abundant beta clonotypes from cord blood had fewer insertions, unlike memory repertoires, which showed none.

This CDR3 has 15 residues. Per germline, CDR1 LGHDT and CDR2 YNNKEL (reference sequence). V was cut by 5 bases and J by 0 bases, with 11 bases left in between. V gene TRBV3-1 combines with J gene TRBJ2-1; D remains ambiguous. The sequence was obtained from a newborn girl in good health. Sequencing was performed on cord blood. Here the CDR3 reads CASSTVPSSYNEQFF. The CDR3, as DNA: TGTGCCAGCAGCACCGTCCCTAGCTCCTACAATGAGCAGTTCTTC.